This T cell receptor beta chain comes out of a study of blood T cell repertoires in COVID-19 (dated by TCRdb to about 2020). General notes on the study: Samples from collaborators originated in the United States, Italy and Spain and spanned both the acute and convalescent phases of COVID-19. The repertoires were released in a freely available public database intended as a resource for research on the immune response to SARS-CoV-2. The dataset comprised deeply sampled blood TCRbeta repertoires from subjects exposed to, actively infected with, or recovered from COVID-19. Samples came from the ongoing ImmuneRACE study (first 160 participants) plus 1,254 subjects from 6 global collaborators. The prospective study material was composed of cDNA or gDNA derived from T cells, B-cell-depleted T cells, or PBMCs. Where HLA class I and class II types were available, the types were taken from metadata supplied by the sample provider, not from assay-based typing. Nearly every sample came with metadata listing a de-identified subject ID, COVID-19 status, age in years and sex. What the work shows at the level of the full study, not this receptor alone: The quantity of clinical and demographic metadata differed by source and by participant and was supplied without curation.

Cut back by 7 bases and 7 bases, the V and J ends lie 15 bases apart. Including the terminal cysteine and phenylalanine, the CDR3 comprises 14 residues. The only DNA kept is the CDR3, 42 bases in frame from the first base. CDR1 and CDR2 are read off the germline V gene as SGHRS and YFSETQ. TCRbeta CDR3 regions were amplified from genomic DNA by means of the immunoSEQ Assay, a bias-controlled multiplex PCR. On the authors' methods: The number of nucleated cells in each sample was estimated from the amplification of reference gene primers within the assay. Sequence reads were collapsed and filtered to measure the absolute abundance of every unique TCRbeta CDR3 rearrangement. For each sample, productive Simpson clonality was calculated as the square root of Simpson's diversity index over productive rearrangements. Held by TCRdb, this immuneACCESS table contains in-frame sequences only and omits some clones. Under half of the omission traces to an unresolved V gene where checked; the cause of the rest is unknown. V, J and clone size are taken as reported in that table, and D and trimming were inferred from the DNA itself. Across this sample there are some 300,000 clones, with just under 90% seen only once. The ten largest account for 1.5% to 2% of the sample.

One collaborating source in Seattle enrolled patients while the patients were actively infected and followed the patients over time throughout the course of disease. Whole blood was collected in K2EDTA tubes by collaborating institutions according to the institutions' own protocols. Collaborator samples were shipped for TCRbeta analysis as frozen whole blood, isolated PBMCs, or DNA extracted from either sample type. This clone was seen once. Its cognate antigen has yet to be identified. Base qualities are not provided; no much larger clone lies one nucleotide away. Input material: peripheral blood. The sequence was collected from a woman aged 30 to 39 with COVID-19, enrolled during active disease. Here the chain combines TRBV5-1 and TRBJ1-6, with TRBD1 perhaps the D gene, on 5 matching bases. The CDR3 reads CASRRGESNSPLHF. The DNA is as follows: TGCGCCAGCCGGCGGGGGGAGTCGAATTCACCCCTCCACTTT.